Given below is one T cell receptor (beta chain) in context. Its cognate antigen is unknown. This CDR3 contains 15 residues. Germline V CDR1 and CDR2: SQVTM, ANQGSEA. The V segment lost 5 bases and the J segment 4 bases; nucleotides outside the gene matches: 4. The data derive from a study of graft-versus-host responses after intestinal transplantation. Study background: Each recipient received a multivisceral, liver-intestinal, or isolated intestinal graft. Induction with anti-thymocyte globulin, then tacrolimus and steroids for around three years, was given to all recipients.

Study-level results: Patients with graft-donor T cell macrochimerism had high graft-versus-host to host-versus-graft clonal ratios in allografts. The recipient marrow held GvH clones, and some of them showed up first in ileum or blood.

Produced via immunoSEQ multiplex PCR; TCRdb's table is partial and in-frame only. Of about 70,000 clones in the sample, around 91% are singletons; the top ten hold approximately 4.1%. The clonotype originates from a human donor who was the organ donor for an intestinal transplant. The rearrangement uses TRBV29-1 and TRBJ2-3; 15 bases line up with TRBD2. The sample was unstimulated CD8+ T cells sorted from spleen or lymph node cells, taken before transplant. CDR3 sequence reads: CSVLRTSGGADTQYF. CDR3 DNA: TGCAGCGTTCTACGGACTAGCGGGGGGGCAGATACGCAGTATTTT.